What follows are 14 T cell receptor beta chains derived from one specimen sequenced in a study of brain metastases from non-small cell lung cancer. Only in-frame clones appear in the TCRdb table, and some are missing; sequencing was by immunoSEQ multiplex PCR. The table lists more than 7,500 clones, roughly 80% of them singletons. Sequenced material: primary lung tumor tissue. The receptors were sampled from a donor over 35 with non-small cell lung cancer.

CDR3 protein: CASSPTGGDQPQHF. CDR3 bases: TGTGCCAGCAGCCCGACAGGGGGCGATCAGCCCCAGCATTTT. The gene calls are TRBV6-2 or TRBV6-3 and TRBJ1-5, with 10 bases identical to TRBD1. Germline values: CDR1 MNHEY, CDR2 SVGEGT. The CDR3 totals 14 residues. The junction had 4 bases not matched to a gene; V was cut back by 6 bases and J by 5 bases.

This chain joins TRBV15 and TRBJ2-2; D unresolved. V was pared by 1 base and J by 1 base, with 7 bases between. The CDR3 contains 15 residues. Germline CDR1 LNHNV, CDR2 YYDKDF (reference sequence). CDR3 bases: TGTGCCACCAGCAGAGGGTTGGGGAACACCGGGGAGCTGTTTTTT. Protein product: CATSRGLGNTGELFF.

The CDR3 here is CASSQYSGSRGREKLFF. The DNA for the CDR3 is TGCGCCAGCAGCCAATATTCCGGATCGAGGGGTAGGGAAAAACTGTTTTTT. The chain recombines TRBV4-3 with TRBJ1-4; possible D gene TRBD1, 5 bases. The CDR3 sequence is 17 residues long. V was trimmed by 2 bases and J by 8 bases, leaving 21 bases between them. Germline-derived CDR1 and CDR2 are LGHNA and YSLEER.

The chain employs TRBV30 and TRBJ1-6, with D possibly being TRBD1 (6 bases). V was trimmed by 4 bases and J by 6 bases, leaving 16 bases between them. This CDR3 is built from 15 residues. Per the germline V gene, CDR1 is GTSNPN and CDR2 is SVGIG (reference sequence). CDR3 DNA: TGTGCCTGGACCTTAAGGGGGGGCCCTAATTCACCCCTCCACTTT. Amino acid sequence: CAWTLRGGPNSPLHF. The variable domain in full, with the rest retrieved from reference TRBV30 and TRBJ1-6, is SQTIHQWPATLVQPVGSPLSLECTVEGTSNPNLYWYRQAAGRGLQLLFYSVGIGQISSEVPQNLSASRPQDRQFILSSKKLLLSDSGFYLCAWTLRGGPNSPLHFGNGTRLTVT.

CDR3 in amino acids: CASRMGQSYEQYF. In DNA, the CDR3 is TGTGCCAGCAGGATGGGACAGAGCTACGAGCAGTACTTC. The chain carries TRBV6-5 and TRBJ2-7; 7 nucleotides line up with TRBD1. This CDR3 has 13 amino acids. V shed 6 bases, J shed 3 bases, and the junction held 5 bases outside the gene matches. The germline V gene has CDR1 MNHEY and CDR2 SVGAGI.

Concerning this clone: Mismatch with germline at one junction end may stem from a read error. V is TRBV19 and J is TRBJ1-5; a weak D match, TRBD1 (5 bases). The CDR3 runs 18 residues. Germline CDR1 and CDR2: LNHDA and SQIVND (reference sequence). The DNA of the CDR3 is TGTGCCAATAGTATGGGACTGAGGTTGGGATTTGGCAATCAGCCCCAGCATTTT. It specifies CANSMGLRLGFGNQPQHF.

This clone was recorded once. The V call is TRBV27, the J call TRBJ1-5; 7 nucleotides align to TRBD1. The CDR3 sequence is 15 residues long. Trimming at V came to 6 bases and at J to 0 bases, leaving 5 bases not matched to a gene. From germline, CDR1 is MNHEY and CDR2 SMNVEV (reference sequence). CDR3 protein: CASRYGTASNQPQHF. The CDR3 DNA reads as TGTGCCAGCAGATACGGGACAGCTAGCAATCAGCCCCAGCATTTT.

CDR3 DNA sequence: TGCGCCAGCAGCCTCTTAGACGTCTACACCTTC. It encodes CASSLLDVYTF. J is TRBJ1-2 and V is TRBV5-1, with D unclear. Germline lookup yields CDR1 SGHRS and CDR2 YFSETQ. V dropped 4 bases and J dropped 10 bases, with 11 bases sitting between them. The CDR3 consists of 11 residues.

V gene TRBV18 combines with J gene TRBJ1-6; D remains ambiguous. Germline CDR1 is KGHSH and CDR2 is LQKENI. The ends were cut back, 3 bases at V and 5 bases at J, with 8 bases in the middle. The CDR3 extends over 14 amino acids. For the CDR3, the DNA is TGTGCCAGCTCACCCCAGGCTGATAATTCACCCCTCCACTTT. Translation: CASSPQADNSPLHF.

This chain connects TRBV6-5 to TRBJ2-3; TRBD2 is a possible D gene (5 bases). Trimming shortened V by 10 bases and J by 2 bases, and 7 bases separated the two germline ends. The germline gives CDR1 MNHEY, CDR2 SVGAGI. The CDR3 is made up of 11 amino acids. CDR3 coding DNA: TGTGCCACTGACTACACAGATACGCAGTATTTT. Translation: CATDYTDTQYF.

This clone occurred a few times. The chain has TRBV11-3 and TRBJ2-5, with D possibly being TRBD2 (6 bases). The V end was cut by 1 base, the J end by 1 base, with 7 bases between. The germline gives CDR1 SGHNT, CDR2 YENEEA. The CDR3 is 14 amino acids. The CDR3 loop is CASSLAEGQETQYF. The CDR3 coding sequence is TGTGCCAGCAGCTTAGCGGAGGGCCAAGAGACCCAGTACTTC.

The rearrangement uses TRBV30 and TRBJ2-7; D may match TRBD1 or TRBD2 (5 bases each). This CDR3 is built from 13 residues. V was cut by 6 bases and J by 3 bases, with 15 bases left in between. Per the germline V gene, CDR1 is GTSNPN and CDR2 is SVGIG (reference sequence). The chain's CDR3 is CACTPADNYEQYF. The CDR3 nucleotides are TGTGCCTGTACGCCAGCGGACAACTACGAGCAGTACTTC.

This clone showed up just once. The rearrangement joins TRBV7-2 to TRBJ1-5; D unclear. The CDR3 length is 14 residues. Germline assignment: CDR1 SGHTA and CDR2 FQGNSA. V was pared by 5 bases and J by 5 bases, with 13 bases between. The CDR3 spells CASSITGWDQPQHF. CDR3 bases: TGTGCCAGCAGCATTACGGGATGGGATCAGCCCCAGCATTTT. The variable domain in full, with the rest retrieved from reference TRBV7-2 and TRBJ1-5, is GAGVSQSPSNKVTEKGKDVELRCDPISGHTALYWYRQSLGQGLEFLIYFQGNSAPDKSGLPSDRFSAERTGGSVSTLTIQRTQQEDSAVYLCASSITGWDQPQHFGDGTRLSIL.

The CDR3 is CASSLAGQGYQPQHF. For the CDR3, the DNA is TGTGCCAGCAGCTTAGCAGGACAGGGGTATCAGCCCCAGCATTTT. The chain couples TRBV7-2 to TRBJ1-5; 9 bases are a match to TRBD1. Unmatched junction bases numbered 2, after V lost 0 bases and J lost 5 bases. CDR1 is SGHTA, CDR2 FQGNSA, per germline. CDR3 length: 15 amino acids.